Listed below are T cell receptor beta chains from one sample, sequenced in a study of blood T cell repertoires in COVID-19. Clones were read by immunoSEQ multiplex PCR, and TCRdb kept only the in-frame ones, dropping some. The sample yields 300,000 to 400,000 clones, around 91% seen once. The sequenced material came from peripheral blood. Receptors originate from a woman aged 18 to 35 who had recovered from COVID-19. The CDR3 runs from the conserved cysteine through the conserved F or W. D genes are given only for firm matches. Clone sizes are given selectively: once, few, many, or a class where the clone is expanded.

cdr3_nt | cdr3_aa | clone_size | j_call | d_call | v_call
TGTGCCAGCAATCCACAGGGGGCAGCGAACACTGAAGCTTTCTTT | CASNPQGAANTEAFF | - | TRBJ1-1 | TRBD1 | TRBV2
TGTGCCAGCTCACCAACAGGGGGCAGGGAAGAGACCCAGTACTTC | CASSPTGGREETQYF | once | TRBJ2-5 | TRBD1 | TRBV18
TGTGCCAGCAGTGCCCGACTAGCGGGCTACAATGAGCAGTTCTTC | CASSARLAGYNEQFF | - | TRBJ2-1 | TRBD2 | TRBV25-1
TGTGCCAGCAGCTTCCGAGAGACCCAGTACTTC | CASSFRETQYF | - | TRBJ2-5 | - | TRBV11-2
TGTGCCAGCTCACCGTCGAGACAGGGGGCGACTGGAAACACCATATATTTT | CASSPSRQGATGNTIYF | - | TRBJ1-3 | TRBD1 | TRBV18
TGTGCCAGCACCTCCGAGAGGGGGTTTTGGGAAAAACTGTTTTTT | CASTSERGFWEKLFF | - | TRBJ1-4 | - | TRBV2
TGTGCCAGTAGTATAAAACAGGGAAGCACCGGGGAGCTGTTTTTT | CASSIKQGSTGELFF | - | TRBJ2-2 | - | TRBV19
TGTGCCAGTAGCACTGCCGGGACAACGATTTTTTCACCCCTCCACTTT | CASSTAGTTIFSPLHF | once | TRBJ1-6 | - | TRBV19
TGTGCCAGCAGCCAGTGGACTAGCGCCACGGCCGAGACCCAGTACTTC | CASSQWTSATAETQYF | - | TRBJ2-5 | TRBD2 | TRBV7-6
TGTGCCAGCAGTTCACAGGGCCGCCACTATGGCTACACCTTC | CASSSQGRHYGYTF | - | TRBJ1-2 | - | TRBV6-2/TRBV6-3
TGCGCCAGCAGCCAAATTTGGGGGCAGGTGAACACTGAAGCTTTCTTT | CASSQIWGQVNTEAFF | - | TRBJ1-1 | - | TRBV4-3
TGCAGCGTTGAAACCGGGACTAGCGGGAGGGCCTGGGATACGCAGTATTTT | CSVETGTSGRAWDTQYF | - | TRBJ2-3 | TRBD2 | TRBV29-1
TGTGCCAGCAGTTCGGGCGGGATATACAATGAGCAGTTCTTC | CASSSGGIYNEQFF | - | TRBJ2-1 | - | TRBV27
TGCGCCAGCAGCCATGGGGGACAGGGAGGTGAAAAACTGTTTTTT | CASSHGGQGGEKLFF | - | TRBJ1-4 | TRBD1 | TRBV4-3
TGTGCCTGGAGCTTTGGTAGCGGGAGGGCCTACAATGAGCAGTTCTTC | CAWSFGSGRAYNEQFF | - | TRBJ2-1 | TRBD2 | TRBV30
TGTGCCAGTACCGGGGACATGGGTGTCTATGGCTACACCTTC | CASTGDMGVYGYTF | - | TRBJ1-2 | - | TRBV19
TGTGCCTCCACCCCGGACTCCCTGACGGGACAGCCCCAGCATTTT | CASTPDSLTGQPQHF | - | TRBJ1-5 | - | TRBV19
TGTGCCAGCAGTAAGACAGGGCCAACGGGCAATCAGCCCCAGCATTTT | CASSKTGPTGNQPQHF | - | TRBJ1-5 | TRBD1 | TRBV27
TGTGCCAGCAGCCGTTGGGAGATTGGAAGGACAGATACGCAGTATTTT | CASSRWEIGRTDTQYF | - | TRBJ2-3 | - | TRBV6-2/TRBV6-3
TGTGCCACCAGCAGAGCCGGGAGGGGAGAGGGTCAGCCCCAGCATTTT | CATSRAGRGEGQPQHF | - | TRBJ1-5 | - | TRBV15
TGTGCCAGCAGCTTAAAGGGGAGGGCAGGACATTATACCGGGGAGCTGTTTTTT | CASSLKGRAGHYTGELFF | - | TRBJ2-2 | TRBD2 | TRBV7-9
TGTGCCAACGAAGATACATTCCGGGGTGGCTACACCTTC | CANEDTFRGGYTF | - | TRBJ1-2 | - | TRBV6-5
TGTGCCAGCAAGCTAGCGGGAACAGATACGCAGTATTTT | CASKLAGTDTQYF | - | TRBJ2-3 | TRBD2 | TRBV6-5
TGTGCCAGCTCACCACCTTTTGGGGCAGGCGGTTTTTTCACTGAAGCTTTCTTT | CASSPPFGAGGFFTEAFF | - | TRBJ1-1 | - | TRBV18
TGCGCCAGCAGCCGCGGGCTTCAAGAGACCCAGTACTTC | CASSRGLQETQYF | - | TRBJ2-5 | - | TRBV4-3
TGCGCCAGCAGCTTGGCAACGGGGGCTAATGAAAAACTGTTTTTT | CASSLATGANEKLFF | - | TRBJ1-4 | - | TRBV5-1
TGTGCCAGCAGTTCCGCCCACACCGAAGCTTTCTTT | CASSSAHTEAFF | few | TRBJ1-1 | - | TRBV6-2/TRBV6-3